The present TCR beta chain was sequenced within a study of blood T cell repertoires in COVID-19. Using immunoSEQ multiplex PCR, the repertoire was profiled, and TCRdb retains in-frame clones only, with some absent. Of around 100,000 clones in the sample, under 75% were seen once. V lost 3 bases and J lost 10; bases outside the gene matches: 6. Looked up from germline, CDR1 is MNHEY and CDR2 is SVGEGT. The CDR3 has 14 amino acids. The source of this sequence is a man older than 75 with acute or convalescent COVID-19. V gene TRBV6-2 or TRBV6-3 combines with J gene TRBJ2-1, with 10 positions matching TRBD2. Sample: peripheral blood. This CDR3 is CASSYRSSGREQFF. Written as DNA, the CDR3 is TGTGCCAGCAGTTATAGGTCTAGCGGGAGAGAGCAGTTCTTC.